This entry is about one T cell receptor (beta chain). Its antigen is not known. The data are from a study of T cells after yellow fever vaccination. Points from the study as a whole: The secondary response showed a weaker magnitude and a faster peak, day 5 versus 15. Post-booster reappearance was seen for most primary-vaccination clones (96% CD4, around 91% CD8).

A process of 5'RACE template switching, which added a universal primer site and UMIs, was used to make TCR cDNA. TCRdb fed the 5' RACE reads into MiXCR, producing one record per CDR3 protein. The sample has hundreds of thousands of distinct CDR3 sequences; about 14% are singletons. This CDR3 contains 16 residues. The junction had 4 bases not matched to a gene; V was cut back by 0 bases and J by 4 bases. The germline V gene has CDR1 SGHNT and CDR2 YYREEE (reference sequence). This sequence joins TRBV5-4 and TRBJ2-2; 9 nucleotides match TRBD2. Material: PBMCs, obtained on the day of the yellow fever booster vaccination. This TCR came from a man younger than 45 who received the YFV17D yellow fever vaccine. CDR3 sequence: CASSLALAGSTGELFF. The CDR3 DNA reads TGTGCCAGCAGCTTGGCCCTAGCGGGAAGCACCGGGGAGCTGTTTTTT.